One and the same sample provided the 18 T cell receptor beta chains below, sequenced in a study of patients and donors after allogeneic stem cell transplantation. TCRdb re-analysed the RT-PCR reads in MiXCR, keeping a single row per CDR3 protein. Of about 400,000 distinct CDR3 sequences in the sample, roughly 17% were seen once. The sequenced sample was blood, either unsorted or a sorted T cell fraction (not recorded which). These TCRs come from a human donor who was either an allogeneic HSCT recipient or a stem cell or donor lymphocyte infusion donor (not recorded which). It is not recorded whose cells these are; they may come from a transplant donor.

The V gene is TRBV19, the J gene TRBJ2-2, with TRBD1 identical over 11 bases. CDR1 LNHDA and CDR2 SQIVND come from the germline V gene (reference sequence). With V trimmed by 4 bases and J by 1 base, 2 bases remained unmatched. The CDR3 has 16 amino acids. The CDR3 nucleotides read TGTGCCAGTAGTACTGGGACAGGGGGGAACACCGGGGAGCTGTTTTTT. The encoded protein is CASSTGTGGNTGELFF.

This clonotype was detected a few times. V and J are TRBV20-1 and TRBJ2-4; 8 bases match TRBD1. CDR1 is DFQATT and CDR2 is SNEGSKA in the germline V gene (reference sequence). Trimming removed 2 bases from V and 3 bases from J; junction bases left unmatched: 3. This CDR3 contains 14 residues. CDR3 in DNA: TGCAGTGCTAGATTAGACAGGGGCAAAAACATTCAGTACTTC. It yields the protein CSARLDRGKNIQYF.

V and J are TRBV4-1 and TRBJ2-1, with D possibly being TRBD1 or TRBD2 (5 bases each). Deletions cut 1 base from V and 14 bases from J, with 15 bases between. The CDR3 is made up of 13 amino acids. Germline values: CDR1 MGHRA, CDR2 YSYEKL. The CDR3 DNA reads TGCGCCAGCAGCCAAGGTACGCGGGCAGGGAAGTTCTTC. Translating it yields CASSQGTRAGKFF.

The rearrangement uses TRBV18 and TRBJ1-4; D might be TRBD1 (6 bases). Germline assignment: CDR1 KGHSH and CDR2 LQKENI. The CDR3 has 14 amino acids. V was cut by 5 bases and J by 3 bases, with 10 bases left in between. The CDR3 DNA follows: TGTGCCAGCTCAACAACAGGGTCTAATGAAAAACTGTTTTTT. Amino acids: CASSTTGSNEKLFF.

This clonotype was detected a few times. The CDR3 region has the DNA TGTGCCAGCAGTTTCCGGCGGATGAACACTGAAGCTTTCTTT. It translates to CASSFRRMNTEAFF. This chain connects TRBV12-3 or TRBV12-4 to TRBJ1-1; D unclear. V was cut by 3 bases and J by 0 bases, with 8 bases left in between. The CDR3 runs 14 residues.

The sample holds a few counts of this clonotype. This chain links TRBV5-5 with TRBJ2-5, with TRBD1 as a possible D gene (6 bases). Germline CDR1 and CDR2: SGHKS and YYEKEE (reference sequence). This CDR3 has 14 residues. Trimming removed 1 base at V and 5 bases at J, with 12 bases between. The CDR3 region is CASSLRTVLETQYF. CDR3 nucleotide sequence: TGTGCCAGCAGCTTGAGGACAGTGCTGGAGACCCAGTACTTC.

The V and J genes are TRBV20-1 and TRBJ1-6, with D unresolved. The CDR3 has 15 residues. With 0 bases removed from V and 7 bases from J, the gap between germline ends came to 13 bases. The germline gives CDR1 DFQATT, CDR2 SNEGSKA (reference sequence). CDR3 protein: CSARDSSTYNSPLHF. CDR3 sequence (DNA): TGCAGTGCTAGAGATAGTAGCACATACAATTCACCCCTCCACTTT.

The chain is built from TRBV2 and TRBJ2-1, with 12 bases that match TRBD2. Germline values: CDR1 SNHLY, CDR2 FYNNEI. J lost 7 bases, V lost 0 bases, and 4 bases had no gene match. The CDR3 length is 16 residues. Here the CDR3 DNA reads TGTGCCAGCAGTGAAGCAGTTACTAGCGGGAGGAATGAGCAGTTCTTC. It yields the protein CASSEAVTSGRNEQFF. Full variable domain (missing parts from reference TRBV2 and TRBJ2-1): EPEVTQTPSHQVTQMGQEVILRCVPISNHLYFYWYRQILGQKVEFLVSFYNNEISEKSEIFDDQFSVERPDGSNFTLKIRSTKLEDSAMYFCASSEAVTSGRNEQFFGPGTRLTVL.

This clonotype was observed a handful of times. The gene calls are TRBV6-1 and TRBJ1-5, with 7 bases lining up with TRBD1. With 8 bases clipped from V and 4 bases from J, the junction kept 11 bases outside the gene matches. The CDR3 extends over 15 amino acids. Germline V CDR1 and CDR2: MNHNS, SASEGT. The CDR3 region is CASCPGTASNQPQHF. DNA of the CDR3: TGTGCCAGCTGCCCCGGGACAGCATCTAATCAGCCCCAGCATTTT.

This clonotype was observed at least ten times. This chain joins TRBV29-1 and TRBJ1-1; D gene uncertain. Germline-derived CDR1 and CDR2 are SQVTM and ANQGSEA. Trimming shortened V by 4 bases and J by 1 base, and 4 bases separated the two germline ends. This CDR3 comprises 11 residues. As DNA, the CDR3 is TGCAGCGTTGTCCAGAACACTGAAGCTTTCTTT. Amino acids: CSVVQNTEAFF.

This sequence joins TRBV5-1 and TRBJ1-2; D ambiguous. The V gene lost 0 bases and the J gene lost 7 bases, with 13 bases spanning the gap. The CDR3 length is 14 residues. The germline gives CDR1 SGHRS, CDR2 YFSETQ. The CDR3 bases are TGCGCCAGCAGCTTGGGTCAAGCAGGTGGTGGCTACACCTTC. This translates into CASSLGQAGGGYTF.

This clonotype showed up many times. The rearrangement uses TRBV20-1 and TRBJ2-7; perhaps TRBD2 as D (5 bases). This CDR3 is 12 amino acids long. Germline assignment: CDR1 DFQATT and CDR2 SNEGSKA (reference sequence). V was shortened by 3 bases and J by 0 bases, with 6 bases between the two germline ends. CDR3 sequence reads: CSASGDSYEQYF. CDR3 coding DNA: TGCAGTGCTAGCGGGGACTCCTACGAGCAGTACTTC.

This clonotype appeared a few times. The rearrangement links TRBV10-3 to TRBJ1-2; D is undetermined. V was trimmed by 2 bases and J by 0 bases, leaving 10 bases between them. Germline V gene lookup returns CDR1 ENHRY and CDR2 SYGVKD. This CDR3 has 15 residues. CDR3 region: CAISERVRANYGYTF. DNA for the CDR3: TGTGCCATCAGTGAGAGGGTCAGAGCTAACTATGGCTACACCTTC.

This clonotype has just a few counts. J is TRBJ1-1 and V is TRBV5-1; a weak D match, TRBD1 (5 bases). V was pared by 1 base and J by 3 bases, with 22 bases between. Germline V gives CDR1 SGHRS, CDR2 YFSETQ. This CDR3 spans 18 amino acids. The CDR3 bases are TGCGCCAGCAGCTTGTCTGGGGCAGGGAGTCGAAGGGACACTGAAGCTTTCTTT. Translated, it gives CASSLSGAGSRRDTEAFF. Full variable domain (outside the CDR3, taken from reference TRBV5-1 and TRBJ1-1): KAGVTQTPRYLIKTRGQQVTLSCSPISGHRSVSWYQQTPGQGLQFLFEYFSETQRNKGNFPGRFSGRQFSNSRSEMNVSTLELGDSALYLCASSLSGAGSRRDTEAFFGQGTRLTVV.

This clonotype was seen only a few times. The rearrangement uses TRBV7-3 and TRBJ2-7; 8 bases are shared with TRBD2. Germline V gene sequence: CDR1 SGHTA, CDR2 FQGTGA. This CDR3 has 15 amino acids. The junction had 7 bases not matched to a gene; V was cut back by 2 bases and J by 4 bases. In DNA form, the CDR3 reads TGTGCCAGCAGCTTAGTGGCTAGCGGGCCATACGAGCAGTACTTC. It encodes CASSLVASGPYEQYF.

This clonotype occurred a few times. Here the CDR3 reads CSVEVVGKPPTEAFF. CDR3 sequence (DNA): TGCAGCGTTGAAGTGGTGGGGAAACCCCCCACTGAAGCTTTCTTT. This chain uses TRBV29-1 with TRBJ1-1; no reliable D call. In germline, CDR1 is SQVTM, CDR2 ANQGSEA. The CDR3 has 15 residues. Trimming shortened V by 1 base and J by 4 bases, and 16 bases separated the two germline ends.

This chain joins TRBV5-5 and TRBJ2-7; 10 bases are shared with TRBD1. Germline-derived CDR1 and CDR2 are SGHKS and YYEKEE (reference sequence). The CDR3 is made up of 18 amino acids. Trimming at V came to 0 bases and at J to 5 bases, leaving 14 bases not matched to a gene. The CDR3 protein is CASSLVAWTGGPLHEQYF. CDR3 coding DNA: TGTGCCAGCAGCTTGGTCGCTTGGACAGGGGGTCCTCTCCACGAGCAGTACTTC. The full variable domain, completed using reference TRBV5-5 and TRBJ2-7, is DAGVTQSPTHLIKTRGQQVTLRCSPISGHKSVSWYQQVLGQGPQFIFQYYEKEERGRGNFPDRFSARQFPNYSSELNVNALLLGDSALYLCASSLVAWTGGPLHEQYFGPGTRLTVT.

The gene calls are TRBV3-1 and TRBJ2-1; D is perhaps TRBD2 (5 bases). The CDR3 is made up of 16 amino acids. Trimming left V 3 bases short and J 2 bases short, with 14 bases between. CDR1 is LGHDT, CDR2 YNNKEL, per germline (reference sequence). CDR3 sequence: CASSQKLRTAYNEQFF. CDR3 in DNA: TGTGCCAGCAGCCAGAAACTCAGGACTGCCTACAATGAGCAGTTCTTC.